This T cell receptor beta chain comes out of a study of molecular identifiers for immune sequencing clone quantification. Findings and caveats of the study: Underestimation of highly expanded clone sizes could arise where identical TCR molecules share a barcode. Clonotypes topping 20 RNA copies carried over 97% of effector molecules but under 1% of naive ones.

On this clonotype itself: Its matching antigen is unknown.

TCRdb used MiXCR to reprocess the PCR reads, holding one entry per CDR3 protein. The table has about 330,000 distinct CDR3 sequences, roughly a quarter seen once; the top ten hold roughly 0.7%. As CD8+CD4-CCR7+CD45RA+ cells, naive CD8 T cells were sorted. Material for sequencing was naive CD8+ T cells from blood, with Jurkat cell RNA spiked in. Noted subset: FACS-sorted CD8+CD4-CCR7+CD45RA+ naive T cells. This clonotype originated in a human donor in good health. Some libraries in this study had Jurkat cell RNA spiked in.

CDR3 coding DNA: TGTGCCAGCAGTTCAGGAGGGGCGTATAGCAATCAGCCCCAGCATTTT. This gives the protein CASSSGGAYSNQPQHF. The genes are TRBV27 and TRBJ1-5; the D gene is possibly TRBD1 (5 bases). CDR3 length equals 16 residues. V lost 4 bases and J 0 bases, leaving 13 bases between the germline ends. Germline-derived CDR1 and CDR2 are MNHEY and SMNVEV (reference sequence).